The clone carrying this T cell receptor (beta chain) was counted ten times or more. Antigen: not known. This record comes from a study of blood T cells in healthy people across ages. Notes on the study in general: As age increased, TCR beta diversity per million T cells fell in a roughly linear fashion. Higher diversity and more naive CD4+ cells were features of long-lived donors, compared to aged donors.

For the second PCR, which ran for 7 to 11 cycles, a sample-barcoded 5' primer and a J-beta primer mix were used. TCRdb re-called the 5' RACE reads through MiXCR, storing one row per CDR3 protein. This table holds about 700,000 distinct CDR3 sequences, about 30% found once. Each sample gave at least 6.5 million isolated PBMCs. In germline, CDR1 is SGHTA, CDR2 FQGNSA. The CDR3 has 17 residues. V shed 2 bases and J 7 bases; nucleotides not matched to a gene: 9. The sequenced sample consisted of blood. The chain has TRBV7-2 and TRBJ2-1; 12 bases line up with TRBD2. The source of this sequence is a woman aged 80 or over in good health. In DNA, the CDR3 is TGTGCCAGCAGCTTAAGCGCTAGCGGGGGGGCTCAGAATGAGCAGTTCTTC. The encoded protein is CASSLSASGGAQNEQFF.